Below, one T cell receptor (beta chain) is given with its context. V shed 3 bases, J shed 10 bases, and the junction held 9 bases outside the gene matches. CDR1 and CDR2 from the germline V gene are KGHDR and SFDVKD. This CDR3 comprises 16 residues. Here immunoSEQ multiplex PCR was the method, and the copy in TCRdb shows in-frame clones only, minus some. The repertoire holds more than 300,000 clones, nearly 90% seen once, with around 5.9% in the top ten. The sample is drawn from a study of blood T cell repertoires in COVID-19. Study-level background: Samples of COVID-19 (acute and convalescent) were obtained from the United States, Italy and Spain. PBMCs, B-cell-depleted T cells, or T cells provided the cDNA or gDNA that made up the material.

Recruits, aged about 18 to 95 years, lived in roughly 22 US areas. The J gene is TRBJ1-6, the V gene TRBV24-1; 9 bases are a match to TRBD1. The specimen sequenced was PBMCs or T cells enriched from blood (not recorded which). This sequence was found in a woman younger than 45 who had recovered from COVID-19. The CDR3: CATSDVGTGNTSPLHF. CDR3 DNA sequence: TGTGCCACCAGTGATGTTGGGACAGGGAATACGTCACCCCTCCACTTT.